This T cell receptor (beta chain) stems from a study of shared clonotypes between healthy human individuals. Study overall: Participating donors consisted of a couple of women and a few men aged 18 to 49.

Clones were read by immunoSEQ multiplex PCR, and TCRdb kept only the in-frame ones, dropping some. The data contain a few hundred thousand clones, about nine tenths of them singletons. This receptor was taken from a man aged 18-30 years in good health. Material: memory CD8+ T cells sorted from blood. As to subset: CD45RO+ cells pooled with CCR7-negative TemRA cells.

CDR3 loop: CASSQDRDRPNTGELFF. CDR3 DNA: TGCGCCAGCAGCCAAGACCGGGACAGACCTAACACCGGGGAGCTGTTTTTT. V usage is TRBV4-3 and J usage is TRBJ2-2; 7 bases agree with TRBD1. The germline CDR1 and CDR2 sequences are LGHNA and YSLEER. V shed 0 bases, J shed 2 bases, and the junction held 6 bases outside the gene matches. This CDR3 spans 17 amino acids.